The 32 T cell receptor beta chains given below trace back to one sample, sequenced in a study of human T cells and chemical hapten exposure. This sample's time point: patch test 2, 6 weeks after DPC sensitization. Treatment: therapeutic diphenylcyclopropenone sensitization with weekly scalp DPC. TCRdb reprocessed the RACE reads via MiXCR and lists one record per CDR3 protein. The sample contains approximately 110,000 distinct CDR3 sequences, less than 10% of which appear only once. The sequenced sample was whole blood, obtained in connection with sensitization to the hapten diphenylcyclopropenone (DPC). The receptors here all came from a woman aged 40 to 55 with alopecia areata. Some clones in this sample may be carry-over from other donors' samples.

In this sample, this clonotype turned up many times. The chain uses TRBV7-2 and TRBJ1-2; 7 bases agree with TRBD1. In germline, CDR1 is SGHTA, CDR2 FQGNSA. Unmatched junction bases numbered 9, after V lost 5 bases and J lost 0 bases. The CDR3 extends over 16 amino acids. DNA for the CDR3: TGTGCCAGCAGCCTGGGACAGTCCCAAGCTAACTATGGCTACACCTTC. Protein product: CASSLGQSQANYGYTF.

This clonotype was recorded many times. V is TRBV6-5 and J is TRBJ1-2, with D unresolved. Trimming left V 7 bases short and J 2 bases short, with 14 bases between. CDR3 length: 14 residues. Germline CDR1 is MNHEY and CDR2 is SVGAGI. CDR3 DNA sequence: TGTGCCAGCACCCCTCGGACGGGAAACTATGGCTACACCTTC. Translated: CASTPRTGNYGYTF.

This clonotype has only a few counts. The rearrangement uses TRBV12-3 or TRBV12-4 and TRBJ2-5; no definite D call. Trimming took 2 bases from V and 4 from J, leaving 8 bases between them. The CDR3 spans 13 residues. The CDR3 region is CASSLNIGETQYF. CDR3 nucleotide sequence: TGTGCCAGCAGTTTAAACATCGGAGAGACCCAGTACTTC.

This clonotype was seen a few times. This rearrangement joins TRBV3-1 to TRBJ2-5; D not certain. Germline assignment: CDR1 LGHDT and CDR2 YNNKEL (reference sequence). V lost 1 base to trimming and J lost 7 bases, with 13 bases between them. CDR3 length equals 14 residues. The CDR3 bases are TGTGCCAGCAGCCAAGTTATGGCCCCGGGGACCCAGTACTTC. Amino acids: CASSQVMAPGTQYF.

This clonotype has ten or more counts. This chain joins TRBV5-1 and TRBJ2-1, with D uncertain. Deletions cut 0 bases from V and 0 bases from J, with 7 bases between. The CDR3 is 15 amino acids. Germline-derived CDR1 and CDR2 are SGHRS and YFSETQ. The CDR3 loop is CASSLEKSSYNEQFF. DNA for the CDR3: TGCGCCAGCAGCTTGGAGAAGAGCTCCTACAATGAGCAGTTCTTC.

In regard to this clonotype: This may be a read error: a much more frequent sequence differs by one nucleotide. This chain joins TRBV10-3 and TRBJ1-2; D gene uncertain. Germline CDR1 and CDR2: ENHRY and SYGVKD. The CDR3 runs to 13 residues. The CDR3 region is CVTRTAVLSGYTF. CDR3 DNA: TGTGTCACCCGAACGGCAGTTTTATCCGGCTACACCTTC.

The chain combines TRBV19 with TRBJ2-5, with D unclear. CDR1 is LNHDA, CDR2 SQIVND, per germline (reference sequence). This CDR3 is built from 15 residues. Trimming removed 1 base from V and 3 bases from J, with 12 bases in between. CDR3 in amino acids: CASSIGVKAEETQYF. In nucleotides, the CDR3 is TGTGCCAGTAGTATAGGGGTTAAGGCAGAAGAGACCCAGTACTTC.

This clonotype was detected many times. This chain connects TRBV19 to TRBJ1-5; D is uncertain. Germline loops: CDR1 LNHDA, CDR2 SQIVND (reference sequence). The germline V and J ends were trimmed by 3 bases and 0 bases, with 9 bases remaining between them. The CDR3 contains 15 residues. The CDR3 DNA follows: TGTGCCAGTAGTATTGGCTCTAATAGCAATCAGCCCCAGCATTTT. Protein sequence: CASSIGSNSNQPQHF.

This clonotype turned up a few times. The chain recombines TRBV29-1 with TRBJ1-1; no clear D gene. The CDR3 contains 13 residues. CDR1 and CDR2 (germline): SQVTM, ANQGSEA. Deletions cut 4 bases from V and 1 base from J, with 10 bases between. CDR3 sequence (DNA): TGCAGCGTTGTAAGGCAGCCGAACACTGAAGCTTTCTTT. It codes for CSVVRQPNTEAFF.

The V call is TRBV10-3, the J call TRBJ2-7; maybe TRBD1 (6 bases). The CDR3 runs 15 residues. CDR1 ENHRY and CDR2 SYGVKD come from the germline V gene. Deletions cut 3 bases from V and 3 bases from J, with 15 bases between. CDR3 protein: CAISDPQGISYEQYF. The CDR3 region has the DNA TGTGCCATCAGTGATCCTCAGGGGATAAGCTACGAGCAGTACTTC.

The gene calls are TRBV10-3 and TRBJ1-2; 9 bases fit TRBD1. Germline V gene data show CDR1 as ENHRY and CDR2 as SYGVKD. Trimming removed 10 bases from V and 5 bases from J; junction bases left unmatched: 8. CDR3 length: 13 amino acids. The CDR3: CATEGGQGYGYTF. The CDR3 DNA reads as TGTGCCACGGAAGGGGGACAGGGTTATGGCTACACCTTC.

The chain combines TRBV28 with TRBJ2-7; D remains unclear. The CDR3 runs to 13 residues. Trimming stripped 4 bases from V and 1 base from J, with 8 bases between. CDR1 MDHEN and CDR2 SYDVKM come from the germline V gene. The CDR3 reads CASSSSPSYEQYF. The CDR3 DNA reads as TGTGCCAGCAGTTCAAGCCCTTCCTACGAGCAGTACTTC.

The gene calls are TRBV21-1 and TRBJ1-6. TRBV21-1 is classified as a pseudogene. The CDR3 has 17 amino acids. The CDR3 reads CASYDRIRESYNSPLHF. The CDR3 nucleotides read TGTGCCAGCTATGATAGGATACGAGAATCCTATAATTCACCCCTCCACTTT.

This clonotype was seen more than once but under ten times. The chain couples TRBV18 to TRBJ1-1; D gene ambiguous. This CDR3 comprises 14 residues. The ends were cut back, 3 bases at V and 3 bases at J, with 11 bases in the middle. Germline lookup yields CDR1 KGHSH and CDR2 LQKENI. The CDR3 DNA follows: TGTGCCAGCTCACCTACCGGTGGGGACACTGAAGCTTTCTTT. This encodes CASSPTGGDTEAFF.

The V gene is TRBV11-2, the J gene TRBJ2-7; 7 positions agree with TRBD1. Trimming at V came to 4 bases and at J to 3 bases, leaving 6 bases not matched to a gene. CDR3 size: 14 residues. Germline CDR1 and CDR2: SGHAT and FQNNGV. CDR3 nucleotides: TGTGCCAGCAGCTCCCGGGACAGATACTACGAGCAGTACTTC. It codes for CASSSRDRYYEQYF.

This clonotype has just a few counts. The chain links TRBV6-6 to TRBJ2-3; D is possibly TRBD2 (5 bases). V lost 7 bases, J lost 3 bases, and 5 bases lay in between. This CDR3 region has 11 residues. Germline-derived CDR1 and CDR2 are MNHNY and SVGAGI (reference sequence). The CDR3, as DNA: TGTGCCAGCACGGGGACAGATACGCAGTATTTT. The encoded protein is CASTGTDTQYF.

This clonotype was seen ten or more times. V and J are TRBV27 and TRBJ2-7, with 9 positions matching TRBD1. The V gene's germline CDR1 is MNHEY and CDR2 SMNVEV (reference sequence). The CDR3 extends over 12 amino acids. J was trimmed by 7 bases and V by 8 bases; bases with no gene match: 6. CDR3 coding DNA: TGTGCCAGCTCGGGACAGGGAAGAGAGCAGTACTTC. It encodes CASSGQGREQYF.

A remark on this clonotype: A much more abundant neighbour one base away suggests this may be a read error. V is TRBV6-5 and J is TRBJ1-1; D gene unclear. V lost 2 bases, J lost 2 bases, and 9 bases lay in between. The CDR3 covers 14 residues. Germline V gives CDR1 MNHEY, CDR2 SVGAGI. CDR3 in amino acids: CASSYGRSNTEAFF. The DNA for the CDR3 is TGTGCCAGCAGTTACGGCAGGAGCAACACTGAAGCTTTCTTT.

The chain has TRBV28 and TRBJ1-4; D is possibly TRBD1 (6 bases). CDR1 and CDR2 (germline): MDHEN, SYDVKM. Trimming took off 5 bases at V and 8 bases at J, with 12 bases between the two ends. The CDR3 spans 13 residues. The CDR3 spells CASSEGHREKLFF. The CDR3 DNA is TGTGCCAGCAGTGAGGGACATCGGGAAAAACTGTTTTTT.

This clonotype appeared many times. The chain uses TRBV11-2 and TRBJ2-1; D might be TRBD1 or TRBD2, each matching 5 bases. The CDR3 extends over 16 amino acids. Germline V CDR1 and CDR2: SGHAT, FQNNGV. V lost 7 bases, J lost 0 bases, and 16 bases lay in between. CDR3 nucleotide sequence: TGTGCCAGCATCAAACCCGGGGCGAGCTCCTACAATGAGCAGTTCTTC. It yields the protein CASIKPGASSYNEQFF.

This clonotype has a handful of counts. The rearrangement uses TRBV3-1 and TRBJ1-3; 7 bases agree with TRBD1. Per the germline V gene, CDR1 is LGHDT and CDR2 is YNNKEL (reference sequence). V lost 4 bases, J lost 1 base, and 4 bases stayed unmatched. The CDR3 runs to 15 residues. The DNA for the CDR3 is TGTGCCAGCAGCCGGGGACAGTTGTCTGGAAACACCATATATTTT. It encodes CASSRGQLSGNTIYF.

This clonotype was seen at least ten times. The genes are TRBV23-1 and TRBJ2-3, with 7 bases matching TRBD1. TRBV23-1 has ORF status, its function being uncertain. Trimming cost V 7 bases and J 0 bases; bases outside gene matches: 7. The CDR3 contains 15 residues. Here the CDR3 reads CASIEGGISTDTQYF. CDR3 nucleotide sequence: TGCGCCAGCATCGAAGGGGGCATTAGCACAGATACGCAGTATTTT.

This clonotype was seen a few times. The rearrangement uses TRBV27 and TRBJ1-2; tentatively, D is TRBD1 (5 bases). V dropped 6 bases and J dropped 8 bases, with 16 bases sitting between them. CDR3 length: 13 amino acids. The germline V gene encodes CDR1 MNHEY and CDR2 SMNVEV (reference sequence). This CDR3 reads CASSPEAREGYTF. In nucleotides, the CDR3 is TGTGCCAGCAGCCCCGAAGCCAGGGAAGGCTACACCTTC.

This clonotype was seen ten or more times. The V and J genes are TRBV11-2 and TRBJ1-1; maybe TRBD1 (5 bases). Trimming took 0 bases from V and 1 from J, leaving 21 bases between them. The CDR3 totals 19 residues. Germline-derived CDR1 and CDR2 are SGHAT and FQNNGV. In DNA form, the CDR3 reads TGTGCCAGCAGCTTAGAGTTTCCCGGGGCAGGGACTACGAACACTGAAGCTTTCTTT. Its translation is CASSLEFPGAGTTNTEAFF. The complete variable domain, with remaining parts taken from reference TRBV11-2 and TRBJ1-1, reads EAGVAQSPRYKIIEKRQSVAFWCNPISGHATLYWYQQILGQGPKLLIQFQNNGVVDDSQLPKDRFSAERLKGVDSTLKIQPAKLEDSAVYLCASSLEFPGAGTTNTEAFFGQGTRLTVV.

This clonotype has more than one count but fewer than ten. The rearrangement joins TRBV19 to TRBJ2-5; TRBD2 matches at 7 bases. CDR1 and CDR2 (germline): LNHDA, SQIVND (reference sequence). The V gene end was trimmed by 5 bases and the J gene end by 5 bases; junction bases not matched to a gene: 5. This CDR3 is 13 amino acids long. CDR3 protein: CASSGGLSETQYF. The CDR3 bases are TGTGCCAGTAGTGGGGGACTATCGGAGACCCAGTACTTC.

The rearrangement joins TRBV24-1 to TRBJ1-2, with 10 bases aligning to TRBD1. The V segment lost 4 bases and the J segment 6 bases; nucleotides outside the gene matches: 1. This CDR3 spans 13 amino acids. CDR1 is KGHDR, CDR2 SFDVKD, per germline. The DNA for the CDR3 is TGTGCCACCAGTGAGGACAGGGGGAATGGCTACACCTTC. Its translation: CATSEDRGNGYTF.

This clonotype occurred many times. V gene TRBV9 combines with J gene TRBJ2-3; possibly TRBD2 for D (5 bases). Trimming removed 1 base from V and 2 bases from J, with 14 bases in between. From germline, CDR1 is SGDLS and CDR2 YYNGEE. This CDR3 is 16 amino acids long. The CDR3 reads CASSVIAGHPTDTQYF. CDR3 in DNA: TGTGCCAGCAGCGTAATTGCGGGTCACCCCACAGATACGCAGTATTTT.

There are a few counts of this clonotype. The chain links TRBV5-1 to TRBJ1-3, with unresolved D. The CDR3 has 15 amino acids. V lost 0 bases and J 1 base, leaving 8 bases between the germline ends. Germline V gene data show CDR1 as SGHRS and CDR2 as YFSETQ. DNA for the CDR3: TGCGCCAGCAGCTTGGCCTGGTCTTCTGGAAACACCATATATTTT. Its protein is CASSLAWSSGNTIYF. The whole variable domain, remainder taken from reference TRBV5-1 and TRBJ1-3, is KAGVTQTPRYLIKTRGQQVTLSCSPISGHRSVSWYQQTPGQGLQFLFEYFSETQRNKGNFPGRFSGRQFSNSRSEMNVSTLELGDSALYLCASSLAWSSGNTIYFGEGSWLTVV.

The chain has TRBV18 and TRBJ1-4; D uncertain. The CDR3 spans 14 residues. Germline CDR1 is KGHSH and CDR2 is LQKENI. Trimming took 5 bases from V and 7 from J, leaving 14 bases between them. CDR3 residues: CASSSRVSREKLFF. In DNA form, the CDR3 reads TGTGCCAGCTCATCAAGGGTGAGCCGTGAAAAACTGTTTTTT. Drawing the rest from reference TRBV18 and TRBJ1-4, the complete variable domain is NAGVMQNPRHLVRRRGQEARLRCSPMKGHSHVYWYRQLPEEGLKFMVYLQKENIIDESGMPKERFSAEFPKEGPSILRIQQVVRGDSAAYFCASSSRVSREKLFFGSGTQLSVL.

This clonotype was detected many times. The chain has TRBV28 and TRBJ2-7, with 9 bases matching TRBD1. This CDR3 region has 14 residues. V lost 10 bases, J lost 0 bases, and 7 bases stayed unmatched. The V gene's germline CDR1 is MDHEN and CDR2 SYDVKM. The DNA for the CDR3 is TGTGCCACCCTAGACAGGGGGAGCTCCTACGAGCAGTACTTC. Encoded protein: CATLDRGSSYEQYF.

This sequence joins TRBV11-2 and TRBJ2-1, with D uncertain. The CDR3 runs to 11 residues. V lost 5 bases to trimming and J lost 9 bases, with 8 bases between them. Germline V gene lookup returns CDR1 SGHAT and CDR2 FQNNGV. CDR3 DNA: TGTGCCAGCAGCCTGGAACGTGAGCAGTTCTTC. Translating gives CASSLEREQFF.

CDR3 in amino acids: CASSYPPPGTAVNTEAFF. The CDR3 bases are TGTGCCAGCAGTTACCCGCCACCCGGGACAGCAGTGAACACTGAAGCTTTCTTT. V and J are TRBV6-2 or TRBV6-3 and TRBJ1-1, with 7 bases aligning to TRBD1. Looked up from germline, CDR1 is MNHEY and CDR2 is SVGEGT. This CDR3 contains 18 residues. Trimming cost V 2 bases and J 0 bases; bases outside gene matches: 12.